These 17 T cell receptor beta chains were all obtained from the same sample, sequenced in a study of CD8 T cells in ankylosing spondylitis. Study findings and constraints: Characteristic of ankylosing spondylitis blood, it appeared, was a TCR beta motif comprising several highly homologous variants.

TCRdb re-derived calls from the 5' RACE reads in MiXCR, one entry per CDR3 protein. This sample has about 220,000 distinct CDR3 sequences, with roughly 6.6% found just once. No antigen is known for these receptors. Sequenced material: blood, either unsorted or a sorted T cell fraction (not recorded which). The receptors here all came from a male donor with ankylosing spondylitis.

This clonotype was detected a few times. The chain couples TRBV30 to TRBJ1-1; D may be TRBD1 (5 bases). V was shortened by 2 bases and J by 7 bases, with 11 bases between the two germline ends. The CDR3 sequence is 12 residues long. Germline CDR1 is GTSNPN and CDR2 is SVGIG (reference sequence). The CDR3 reads CAWSMSRVEAFF. CDR3 bases: TGTGCCTGGAGTATGTCCAGGGTTGAAGCTTTCTTT.

This clonotype was recorded many times. CDR3 residues: CAISDMEAPSQQYF. CDR3 bases: TGTGCCATCAGTGATATGGAAGCCCCTAGCCAGCAGTACTTC. The gene calls are TRBV10-3 and TRBJ2-7, with a possible D match to TRBD2 (5 bases). CDR1 and CDR2 (germline): ENHRY, SYGVKD. V was trimmed by 3 bases and J by 8 bases, leaving 17 bases between them. The CDR3 spans 14 residues.

This clonotype was seen ten or more times. The chain uses TRBV27 and TRBJ2-5, with TRBD1 matching 9 bases. This CDR3 spans 15 amino acids. The V gene end was trimmed by 6 bases and the J gene end by 7 bases; junction bases not matched to a gene: 12. Germline V gene lookup returns CDR1 MNHEY and CDR2 SMNVEV (reference sequence). The CDR3 is CASSEVTGGVGTQYF. CDR3 bases: TGTGCCAGCAGCGAAGTTACAGGGGGCGTGGGGACCCAGTACTTC.

This clonotype was seen ten or more times. The chain uses TRBV7-9 and TRBJ2-5; 9 nucleotides agree with TRBD1. The CDR3 length is 14 residues. J lost 3 bases, V lost 5 bases, and 4 bases had no gene match. CDR1 and CDR2 (germline): SEHNR, FQNEAQ (reference sequence). The CDR3 DNA reads TGTGCCAGCAGCCCCGACAGGGGGGAAGAGACCCAGTACTTC. Protein product: CASSPDRGEETQYF.

This clonotype has ten or more counts. J is TRBJ2-7 and V is TRBV20-1; 8 nucleotides align to TRBD1. This CDR3 has 13 amino acids. The junction had 2 bases not matched to a gene; V was cut back by 1 base and J by 3 bases. The V gene's germline CDR1 is DFQATT and CDR2 SNEGSKA (reference sequence). CDR3 in amino acids: CSARADRDYEQYF. The DNA of the CDR3 is TGCAGTGCTAGAGCGGACAGGGACTACGAGCAGTACTTC.

The chain joins TRBV6-4 to TRBJ1-1; D is uncertain. The V gene lost 3 bases and the J gene lost 4 bases, with 9 bases spanning the gap. From germline, CDR1 is MRHNA and CDR2 SNTAGT. The CDR3 is made up of 13 amino acids. CDR3 amino acids: CASSDVFGTEAFF. In nucleotides, the CDR3 is TGTGCCAGCAGTGATGTATTCGGCACTGAAGCTTTCTTT.

The chain carries TRBV4-1 and TRBJ2-7, with 8 bases matching TRBD1. The J segment lost 1 base and the V segment lost 1 base, leaving 9 bases of the junction unmatched. CDR3 length: 17 residues. Germline V gene sequence: CDR1 MGHRA, CDR2 YSYEKL. The CDR3: CASSQVLGQGASYEQYF. CDR3 coding DNA: TGCGCCAGCAGCCAAGTACTCGGGCAGGGGGCTTCCTACGAGCAGTACTTC.

This clonotype was recorded many times. The gene calls are TRBV28 and TRBJ2-7; tentatively, D is TRBD2 (5 bases). Trimming pared 5 bases from V and 4 bases from J, leaving 18 bases between. The CDR3 is made up of 15 amino acids. From germline, CDR1 is MDHEN and CDR2 SYDVKM. The CDR3 DNA is TGTGCCAGCAGTCCCCCCCCGGGGAAGAATTACGAGCAGTACTTC. Its translation: CASSPPPGKNYEQYF.

The chain employs TRBV19 and TRBJ2-5; D is perhaps TRBD1 or TRBD2 (5 bases each). CDR3 size: 14 residues. V was pared by 10 bases and J by 5 bases, with 20 bases between. Looked up from germline, CDR1 is LNHDA and CDR2 is SQIVND (reference sequence). CDR3 in amino acids: CATKELGERETQYF. CDR3 nucleotide sequence: TGTGCCACCAAAGAGTTGGGGGAGCGGGAGACCCAGTACTTC.

This sequence joins TRBV7-2 and TRBJ2-7, with D tentatively TRBD2 (5 bases). V lost 5 bases to trimming and J lost 8 bases, with 19 bases between them. The germline gives CDR1 SGHTA, CDR2 FQGNSA. This CDR3 is built from 14 residues. The CDR3 sequence: CASSVSATLTKQYF. CDR3 in DNA: TGTGCCAGCAGCGTTAGCGCGACCCTAACTAAGCAGTACTTC.

At least ten counts were recorded for this clonotype. Here the CDR3 reads CASSPGTGWNQPQHF. The CDR3 region has the DNA TGCGCCAGCAGCCCGGGGACAGGCTGGAATCAGCCCCAGCATTTT. The genes are TRBV5-1 and TRBJ1-5; 8 bases map to TRBD1. Germline-derived CDR1 and CDR2 are SGHRS and YFSETQ. The trim removed 4 bases at V and 4 bases at J, leaving 7 bases unmatched. The CDR3 spans 15 residues.

This clonotype showed up many times. The chain links TRBV12-3 or TRBV12-4 to TRBJ2-7, with TRBD1 as a possible D gene (5 bases). V was shortened by 3 bases and J by 5 bases, with 8 bases between the two germline ends. The CDR3 totals 12 residues. In nucleotides, the CDR3 is TGTGCCAGCAGTTTCCTGGGGCACGAGCAGTACTTC. Protein: CASSFLGHEQYF.

This clonotype was counted at least ten times. The rearrangement uses TRBV2 and TRBJ1-2; D is unclear. V dropped 2 bases and J dropped 7 bases, with 17 bases sitting between them. Germline V gene lookup returns CDR1 SNHLY and CDR2 FYNNEI. CDR3 length: 15 residues. The chain's CDR3 is CASSELVSPRIGYTF. CDR3 nucleotides: TGTGCCAGCAGTGAATTGGTGAGCCCGCGGATTGGCTACACCTTC.

This clonotype was counted ten times or more. The junction and the germline gene differ at one end; a read error may be behind it. The genes are TRBV4-2 and TRBJ2-1; 7 bases line up with TRBD2. This CDR3 contains 13 residues. Germline lookup yields CDR1 LGHNA and CDR2 YNFKEQ. Here the CDR3 reads CASSQLVGRERFF. CDR3 nucleotide sequence: TGTGCCAGCAGCCAATTGGTCGGGCGGGAGCGGTTCTTC.

The chain employs TRBV7-8 and TRBJ2-3; D gene ambiguous. The CDR3 loop spans 15 amino acids. V shed 3 bases and J shed 2 bases, with 12 bases lying between them. Germline V lookup: CDR1 SGHVS, CDR2 FQNEAQ. This CDR3 is CASSLGWSITDTQYF. Here the CDR3 DNA reads TGTGCCAGCAGCTTGGGATGGTCCATCACAGATACGCAGTATTTT.

This clonotype was detected many times. The chain is built from TRBV5-1 and TRBJ2-7; TRBD1 matches at 11 bases. Germline loops: CDR1 SGHRS, CDR2 YFSETQ. CDR3 size: 16 residues. J was trimmed by 5 bases and V by 3 bases; bases with no gene match: 10. CDR3 DNA sequence: TGCGCCAGCAGCTCCTCCGGGACAGGGGGAACGCACGAGCAGTACTTC. This sequence encodes CASSSSGTGGTHEQYF.

This clonotype was seen ten or more times. The chain employs TRBV2 and TRBJ1-2; 10 nucleotides match TRBD1. This CDR3 comprises 14 residues. Trimming at V came to 4 bases and at J to 3 bases, leaving 2 bases not matched to a gene. CDR1 is SNHLY, CDR2 FYNNEI, per germline. In nucleotides, the CDR3 is TGTGCCAGCAGTGGGGGGACAGGGGACTATGGCTACACCTTC. Translation gives CASSGGTGDYGYTF.